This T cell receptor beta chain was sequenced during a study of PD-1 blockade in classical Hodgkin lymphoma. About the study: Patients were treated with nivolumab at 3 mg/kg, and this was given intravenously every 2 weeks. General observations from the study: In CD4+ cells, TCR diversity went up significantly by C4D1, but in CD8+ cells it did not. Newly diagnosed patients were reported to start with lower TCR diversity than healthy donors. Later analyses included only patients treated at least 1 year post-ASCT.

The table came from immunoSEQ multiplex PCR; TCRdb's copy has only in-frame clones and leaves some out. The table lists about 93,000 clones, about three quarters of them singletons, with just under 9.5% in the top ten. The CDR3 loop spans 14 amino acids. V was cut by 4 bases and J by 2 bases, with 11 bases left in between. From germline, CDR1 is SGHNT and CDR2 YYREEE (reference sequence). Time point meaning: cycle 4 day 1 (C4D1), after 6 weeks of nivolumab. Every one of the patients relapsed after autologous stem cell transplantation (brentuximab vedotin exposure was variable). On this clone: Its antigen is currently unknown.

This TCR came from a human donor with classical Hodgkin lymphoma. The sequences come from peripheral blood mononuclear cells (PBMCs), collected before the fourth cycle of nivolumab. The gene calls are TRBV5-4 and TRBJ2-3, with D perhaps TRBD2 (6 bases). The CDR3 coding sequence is TGTGCCAGCAGCCGCGGGAAAGTCACAGATACGCAGTATTTT. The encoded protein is CASSRGKVTDTQYF. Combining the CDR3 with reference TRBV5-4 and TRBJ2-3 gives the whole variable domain ETGVTQSPTHLIKTRGQQVTLRCSSQSGHNTVSWYQQALGQGPQFIFQYYREEENGRGNFPPRFSGLQFPNYSSELNVNALELDDSALYLCASSRGKVTDTQYFGPGTRLTVL.